The rows below give T cell receptor beta chains drawn from one sample of a study of blood T cells in healthy people across ages. MiXCR, run by TCRdb on the 5' RACE reads, gives a single entry per CDR3 protein. Among about 1.4 million distinct CDR3 sequences listed, roughly 60% were seen once. The sequenced material came from blood. Receptors originate from a man between 18 and 29 years old in good health. CDR3s include the opening cysteine and the closing phenylalanine or tryptophan. Fields, in order: J gene, D gene, V gene, clone size, CDR3 protein, CDR3 DNA. D genes are given only for firm matches. A row's size may be missing; if present it is once, few, many or a size class.

>TRBJ2-3|-|TRBV27|-
CASGLLIRGTATDTQYF
TGTGCCAGCGGTTTATTAATTCGGGGGACGGCGACAGATACGCAGTATTTT
>TRBJ1-2|TRBD1|TRBV12-3/TRBV12-4|-
CASSSDRVHTF
TGTGCCAGCAGTTCCGACAGGGTCCACACCTTC
>TRBJ2-7|-|TRBV28|-
CASTNGRNYEQYF
TGTGCCAGCACCAACGGACGGAACTACGAGCAGTACTTC
>TRBJ2-7|-|TRBV7-9|-
CASKGLIAEPNLYEQYF
TGTGCCAGCAAGGGTTTAATAGCGGAGCCTAATCTCTACGAGCAGTACTTC
>TRBJ2-3|TRBD2|TRBV29-1|-
CSGSPSGRGADTQYF
TGCAGCGGATCCCCTAGCGGGAGGGGGGCAGATACGCAGTATTTT
>TRBJ2-7|-|TRBV25-1|-
CASSEYMRTEQYF
TGTGCCAGCAGTGAATATATGAGAACCGAGCAGTACTTC
>TRBJ2-1|-|TRBV2|once
CASTANRAAENEQFF
TGTGCCAGCACCGCGAACAGGGCTGCTGAAAATGAGCAGTTCTTC
>TRBJ2-7|TRBD2|TRBV27|-
CASRGFSGAYEQYF
TGTGCCAGTAGGGGGTTTAGCGGGGCCTACGAGCAGTACTTC
>TRBJ1-1|-|TRBV11-2|few
CASSTNRDAGTNTEAFF
TGTGCCAGCAGCACCAACAGGGACGCGGGCACGAACACTGAAGCTTTCTTT
>TRBJ1-5|-|TRBV29-1|once
CSVGRAGSNQPQHF
TGCAGCGTTGGGAGGGCGGGTAGCAATCAGCCCCAGCATTTT
>TRBJ2-3|-|TRBV15|few
CATSRVDEVTDTQYF
TGTGCCACCAGCAGAGTGGACGAGGTTACAGATACGCAGTATTTT
>TRBJ2-2|-|TRBV6-2/TRBV6-3|once
CASSFRANWGNTGELFF
TGTGCCAGCAGTTTTCGAGCTAATTGGGGGAACACCGGGGAGCTGTTTTTT
>TRBJ2-3|TRBD2|TRBV14|-
CASSQEGLAGVDTQYF
TGTGCCAGCAGCCAAGAGGGTCTAGCGGGAGTAGATACGCAGTATTTT
>TRBJ2-1|-|TRBV12-3/TRBV12-4|-
CAARTVNEQFF
TGTGCCGCACGGACAGTCAATGAGCAGTTCTTC
>TRBJ1-1|TRBD1|TRBV12-3/TRBV12-4|-
CASSAAQGRTEAFF
TGTGCCAGCAGCGCAGCACAGGGGCGCACTGAAGCTTTCTTT
>TRBJ2-5|-|TRBV7-6|-
CASSLRADQEAQYF
TGTGCCAGCAGCTTAAGGGCAGACCAAGAGGCCCAGTACTTC
>TRBJ2-3|-|TRBV20-1|once
CSARTLFSTQYF
TGCAGTGCTAGGACCCTTTTCAGTACGCAGTATTTT
>TRBJ2-1|-|TRBV5-1|-
CASNGGNEQFF
TGCGCCAGCAACGGGGGTAATGAGCAGTTCTTC
>TRBJ2-1|TRBD2|TRBV20-1|-
CSARSEAGEVDEQFF
TGCAGTGCTCGTTCGGAAGCGGGAGAGGTCGATGAGCAGTTCTTC
>TRBJ2-7|TRBD2|TRBV11-2|-
CASGTWTSGSYEQYF
TGTGCCAGCGGGACGTGGACTAGCGGCTCCTACGAGCAGTACTTC
>TRBJ1-1|-|TRBV10-3|few
CAISELREYEAFF
TGTGCCATCAGTGAGCTCAGGGAATATGAAGCTTTCTTT
>TRBJ2-1|-|TRBV10-3|-
CAISEPETGVEQFF
TGTGCCATCAGTGAGCCTGAGACAGGTGTTGAGCAGTTCTTC
>TRBJ1-1|-|TRBV5-1|-
CASSSKDGTGTEAFF
TGCGCCAGCAGCTCTAAGGACGGGACCGGGACTGAAGCTTTCTTT
>TRBJ1-5|-|TRBV12-3/TRBV12-4|few
CASTPDSADQPQHF
TGTGCCAGCACCCCCGACAGTGCGGATCAGCCCCAGCATTTT
>TRBJ2-6|-|TRBV15|-
CATRGVSGPGANVLTF
TGTGCCACCAGGGGGGTGTCGGGACCTGGGGCCAACGTCCTGACTTTC
>TRBJ2-1|-|TRBV5-1|-
CASSLLRRSSYNEQFF
TGCGCCAGCAGCTTGTTACGGCGGAGCTCCTACAATGAGCAGTTCTTC
>TRBJ2-7|TRBD1|TRBV28|-
CASTLSGTGSYEQYF
TGTGCCAGCACCCTTTCCGGGACAGGGTCCTACGAGCAGTACTTC